This T cell receptor beta chain was captured by sequencing in a study of cytomegalovirus exposure and HLA in healthy donors. Both 60 Vbeta primers and 13 Jbeta primers went into the PCR. Produced via immunoSEQ multiplex PCR; TCRdb's table is partial and in-frame only. The repertoire holds about 170,000 clones, with about 79% as singletons. Sequencing was performed on PBMCs. The sequence derives from a woman aged 50 to 60 in good health and CMV-seronegative.

The CDR3 bases are TGTGCCAGCTCGTACTCTCTATCTAGCGGGGTTTACGAGCAGTACTTC. Its protein product is CASSYSLSSGVYEQYF. V is TRBV18 and J is TRBJ2-7, with TRBD2 identical over 9 bases. The CDR3 sequence is 16 residues long. Germline V gene data show CDR1 as KGHSH and CDR2 as LQKENI. Unmatched junction bases numbered 13, after V lost 6 bases and J lost 4 bases.